These 8 T cell receptor beta chains share one sample of origin, sequenced in a study of blood T cell repertoires in COVID-19. The table came from immunoSEQ multiplex PCR; TCRdb's copy has only in-frame clones and leaves some out. The sample includes about 150,000 clones, about 90% seen only once; the top ten take 0.5% to 0.6%. Sequenced input: peripheral blood. All receptors come from a man in his fifties or sixties with acute or convalescent COVID-19.

The CDR3 bases are TGTGCCAGCAGTTTATACGGGCAGGGGAGCGAGCAGTACGTC. It yields the protein CASSLYGQGSEQYV. This chain connects TRBV28 to TRBJ2-7, with D maybe TRBD1 (6 bases). The length of the CDR3 is 14 residues. Germline CDR1 reads MDHEN; CDR2 reads SYDVKM. The V and J ends lost 1 base and 6 bases respectively, with 13 bases between them.

The chain uses TRBV2 and TRBJ2-7; TRBD2 might be the D (5 bases). CDR3 length: 13 residues. The germline V gene has CDR1 SNHLY and CDR2 FYNNEI. The ends were cut back, 3 bases at V and 2 bases at J, with 8 bases in the middle. CDR3 sequence: CASSDEGTYEQYV. The CDR3 DNA follows: TGTGCCAGCAGTGACGAGGGTACCTACGAGCAGTACGTC.

CDR3: CAITGGGELFF. CDR3 DNA: TGTGCCATTACGGGAGGCGGGGAGCTGTTTTTT. The chain has TRBV7-2 and TRBJ2-2; 7 bases map to TRBD2. Trimming took 10 bases from V and 7 from J; bases not matched to a gene: 3. CDR1 and CDR2 (germline): SGHTA, FQGNSA. This CDR3 has 11 residues.

This rearrangement joins TRBV19 to TRBJ1-5; 7 nucleotides line up with TRBD1. V was pared by 5 bases and J by 0 bases, with 4 bases of the junction left unmatched. In germline, CDR1 is LNHDA, CDR2 SQIVND (reference sequence). CDR3 length equals 15 residues. Here the CDR3 reads CASSLRDSSNQPQHF. The CDR3 nucleotides read TGTGCCAGTAGTTTACGGGACAGTAGCAATCAGCCCCAGCATTTT. Looking up the rest from reference TRBV19 and TRBJ1-5 gives the full variable domain: DGGITQSPKYLFRKEGQNVTLSCEQNLNHDAMYWYRQDPGQGLRLIYYSQIVNDFQKGDIAEGYSVSREKKESFPLTVTSAQKNPTAFYLCASSLRDSSNQPQHFGDGTRLSIL.

This clone was recorded only once. J is TRBJ2-5 and V is TRBV18; weak D call: TRBD1 (6 bases). Germline V gene lookup returns CDR1 KGHSH and CDR2 LQKENI. Trimming cost V 6 bases and J 2 bases, with 10 bases left between them. The CDR3 length is 13 residues. CDR3 coding DNA: TGTGCCAGCTCGACAGGTCTTCAAGAGACCCAGTACTTC. Amino acid sequence: CASSTGLQETQYF.

This rearrangement joins TRBV2 to TRBJ2-5; 9 bases agree with TRBD1. The CDR3 spans 16 residues. V gave up 8 bases and J gave up 5 bases; unmatched junction bases: 15. CDR1 and CDR2 from the germline V gene are SNHLY and FYNNEI. The CDR3 sequence: CASGELDRGPVETQYF. The CDR3 nucleotides read TGTGCCAGCGGGGAACTGGACAGGGGACCAGTGGAGACCCAGTACTTC. The whole variable domain, filled in from reference TRBV2 and TRBJ2-5, reads EPEVTQTPSHQVTQMGQEVILRCVPISNHLYFYWYRQILGQKVEFLVSFYNNEISEKSEIFDDQFSVERPDGSNFTLKIRSTKLEDSAMYFCASGELDRGPVETQYFGPGTRLLVL.

The V and J genes are TRBV3-1 (or the pseudogene TRBV3-2) and TRBJ1-3; D is undetermined. The V end was cut by 4 bases, the J end by 0 bases, with 10 bases between. Germline lookup yields CDR1 LGHDT and CDR2 YNNKEL (reference sequence). The length of the CDR3 is 15 residues. The CDR3 sequence is CASSLFQNSGNTIYF. The CDR3 DNA is TGTGCCAGCAGCCTCTTCCAGAACTCTGGAAACACCATATATTTT.

This clone came up a few times. The V call is TRBV7-2, the J call TRBJ2-7, with TRBD2 as a possible D gene (7 bases). The CDR3 totals 16 residues. Trimming shortened V by 2 bases and J by 0 bases, and 14 bases separated the two germline ends. From germline, CDR1 is SGHTA and CDR2 FQGNSA. The DNA of the CDR3 is TGTGCCAGCAGCTTAAACGGGGGGCCCACCTCCTACGAGCAGTACTTC. The encoded protein is CASSLNGGPTSYEQYF.